This T cell receptor beta chain was found in a study of blood T cell repertoires in COVID-19. Looking at the study overall: COVID-19 samples from acute and convalescent phases originated in the United States, Italy and Spain.

Profiling relied on immunoSEQ multiplex PCR, and the TCRdb table lists in-frame clones only, not all of them. The table has around 140,000 clones, about four fifths seen once; the top ten hold 17%. The TCR sequence derives from a woman aged 80 or over with acute or convalescent COVID-19. The sample comprised peripheral blood.

In DNA, the CDR3 is TGTGCCAGCAGCCCCGGGGCGGGAGAAAAACTGTTTTTT. Translating gives CASSPGAGEKLFF. This rearrangement joins TRBV7-2 to TRBJ1-4; D perhaps matches TRBD1 (5 bases). This CDR3 is 13 amino acids long. CDR1 is SGHTA and CDR2 is FQGNSA in the germline V gene. Trimming pared 5 bases from V and 8 bases from J, leaving 12 bases between.